This T cell receptor beta chain comes out of a study of post-analysis software for immune sequencing data. As for the study in general: Clinical courses comprised relapsing-remitting, secondary progressive and progressive-relapsing multiple sclerosis.

The CDR3 length is 20 residues. Germline trimming cut 2 bases from V and 3 bases from J; bases unmatched to any gene: 13. Study observations and caveats: Controls showed significantly higher normalized Chao1 diversity than did multiple sclerosis patients. TRBV5-6, TRBV5-1 and TRBV20-1 belonged to a set of about 5 TRBV segments that were more frequent in patients than controls.

A few counts support this clonotype. Its antigen is undetermined. cDNA libraries of TCR beta carried unique molecular identifiers. A population of about 0.95 to 11 million T cells gave rise to about half a million cDNA molecules. Via MiXCR, TCRdb re-called the PCR reads, giving one row per CDR3 protein. Of roughly 870,000 distinct CDR3 sequences in the sample, under 70% were seen once. Input material: blood. This chain connects TRBV12-3 or TRBV12-4 to TRBJ2-4, with TRBD2 identical over 13 bases. This TCR was recovered from a girl under 18 with multiple sclerosis. The CDR3 coding sequence is TGTGCCAGCAGTTTATACCTGGACTGGACTAGCGGGAGAGGCAAAAACATTCAGTACTTC. Amino acids: CASSLYLDWTSGRGKNIQYF.